This TCR beta chain emerged from a study of blood T cells in healthy people across ages. RNA extraction gave at least 5 micrograms of total RNA per sample. General observations from the study: Per-million-T-cell TCR beta diversity fell roughly linearly with age. In these data, TCR beta diversity tracked strongly with naive T cell percentage.

This clonotype has just a few counts. Its antigen is still unknown. This CDR3 spans 13 amino acids. Trimming cost V 9 bases and J 4 bases, with 13 bases left between them. CDR1 is SGHAT, CDR2 FQNNGV, per germline. A second PCR, run for about 7 to 12 cycles, used a sample-barcoded 5' primer plus a J-beta primer mix. Every single cDNA molecule received a tag from a template-switch adaptor with 12 random nucleotides. From the 5' RACE reads, TCRdb called clonotypes with MiXCR, one entry per CDR3 protein. Of approximately 1.5 million distinct CDR3 sequences listed, roughly 43% are singletons. The rearrangement joins TRBV11-2 to TRBJ2-1; D may be TRBD2 (6 bases). The sample consisted of blood. This sequence originates from a woman aged 18 to 35 in good health. The CDR3 is CASTISGYNEQFF. CDR3 DNA: TGTGCCAGTACAATTAGCGGTTACAATGAGCAGTTCTTC.